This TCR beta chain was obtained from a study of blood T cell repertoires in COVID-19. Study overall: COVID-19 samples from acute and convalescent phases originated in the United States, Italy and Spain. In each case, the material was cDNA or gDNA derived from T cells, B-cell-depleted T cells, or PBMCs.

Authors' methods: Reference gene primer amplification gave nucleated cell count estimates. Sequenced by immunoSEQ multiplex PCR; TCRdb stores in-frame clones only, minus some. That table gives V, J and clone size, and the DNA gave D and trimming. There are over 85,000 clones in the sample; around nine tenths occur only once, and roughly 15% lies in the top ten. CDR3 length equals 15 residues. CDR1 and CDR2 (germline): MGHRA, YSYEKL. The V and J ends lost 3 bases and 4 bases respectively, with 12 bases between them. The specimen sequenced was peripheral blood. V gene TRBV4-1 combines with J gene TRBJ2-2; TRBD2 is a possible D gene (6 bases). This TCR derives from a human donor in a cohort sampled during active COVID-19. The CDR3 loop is CASSQGLRTTGELFF. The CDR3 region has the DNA TGCGCCAGCAGCCAGGGACTGAGAACCACCGGGGAGCTGTTTTTT.